The 31 T cell receptor beta chains presented below share a single source sample, sequenced in a study of identical twins. Via MiXCR, TCRdb re-called the 5' RACE reads, giving one row per CDR3 protein. This table has 300,000 to 400,000 distinct CDR3 sequences, 10% to 15% appearing once. The same data also contributed to another study, on yellow fever vaccine responses in identical twins.

Sequencing input: CD8+ T cells sorted from blood. The source of these receptors is a woman in her late teens or twenties in good health.

A note on this clonotype: At one of its ends the junction is not consistent with the germline gene, which may arise from a read error. The gene calls are TRBV5-4 and TRBJ2-1; D is unclear. The CDR3 sequence is 13 residues long. The germline V gene encodes CDR1 SGHNT and CDR2 YYREEE (reference sequence). As DNA, the CDR3 is TGTGCCATCAGCGACGCTACCTACAATGAGCAGTTCTTC. It specifies CAISDATYNEQFF. Using reference TRBV5-4 and TRBJ2-1 for the parts outside the CDR3, the full variable domain is ETGVTQSPTHLIKTRGQQVTLRCSSQSGHNTVSWYQQALGQGPQFIFQYYREEENGRGNFPPRFSGLQFPNYSSELNVNALELDDSALYLCAISDATYNEQFFGPGTRLTVL.

This clonotype was counted between two and nine times. The CDR3 DNA sequence: TGTGCCAGCACCCCTTGGCCCGCGAACACTGAAGCTTTCTTT. Translating gives CASTPWPANTEAFF. V is TRBV27 and J is TRBJ1-1; D not certain. There are 14 residues in the CDR3. V lost 7 bases, J lost 1 base, and 13 bases lay in between. Germline lookup yields CDR1 MNHEY and CDR2 SMNVEV (reference sequence).

This clonotype was found many times. The chain joins TRBV27 to TRBJ1-1; D gene unclear. V gave up 8 bases and J gave up 4 bases, with 8 bases separating them. The germline V gene has CDR1 MNHEY and CDR2 SMNVEV (reference sequence). This CDR3 region has 11 residues. DNA for the CDR3: TGTGCCAGCGAAAGAGGCACTGAAGCTTTCTTT. This encodes CASERGTEAFF.

CDR3 protein: CSVDIWNEQFF. CDR3 coding DNA: TGCAGCGTTGATATTTGGAATGAGCAGTTCTTC. The genes are TRBV29-1 and TRBJ2-1; D not certain. V was pared by 3 bases and J by 7 bases, with 7 bases between. Per the germline V gene, CDR1 is SQVTM and CDR2 is ANQGSEA. CDR3 length equals 11 residues.

The CDR3 sequence is CATSTGTETNQPQHF. The CDR3 DNA sequence: TGTGCCACCTCTACCGGGACAGAGACGAATCAGCCCCAGCATTTT. The chain has TRBV27 and TRBJ1-5; TRBD1 aligns across 7 bases. The ends lost 10 bases at V and 4 bases at J; junction bases unmatched: 13. CDR3 length equals 15 residues. From germline, CDR1 is MNHEY and CDR2 SMNVEV (reference sequence).

Worth noting for this clonotype: The CDR3 does not end in the conserved phenylalanine or tryptophan, so this is likely a read error. The rearrangement uses TRBV12-3 or TRBV12-4 and TRBJ2-3; unclear D gene. The CDR3 runs 12 residues. Trimming pared 2 bases from V and 2 bases from J, leaving 2 bases between. The CDR3 DNA sequence: TGTGCCAGCAGTTTATCCACAGATACGCAGTATATT. Translated: CASSLSTDTQYI.

The chain carries TRBV20-1 and TRBJ2-3, with TRBD1 identical over 10 bases. With 1 base clipped from V and 2 bases from J, the junction kept 12 bases outside the gene matches. This CDR3 has 18 residues. CDR1 is DFQATT, CDR2 SNEGSKA, per germline (reference sequence). CDR3 sequence: CSARGAATGGFPTDTQYF. The CDR3 bases are TGCAGTGCTAGAGGCGCGGCGACAGGGGGCTTTCCCACAGATACGCAGTATTTT.

The CDR3 DNA reads TGTGCCAGCAGCCAAACGCGGACTGAAGCTTTCTTT. Protein sequence: CASSQTRTEAFF. The J gene is TRBJ1-1, the V gene TRBV7-8, with no clear D. Germline values: CDR1 SGHVS, CDR2 FQNEAQ. V was shortened by 5 bases and J by 5 bases, with 9 bases between the two germline ends. The CDR3 is 12 amino acids.

The V call is TRBV5-4, the J call TRBJ2-1, with 7 nucleotides matching TRBD2. The CDR3 runs to 14 residues. Germline V CDR1 and CDR2: SGHNT, YYREEE (reference sequence). Trimming took 4 bases from V and 4 from J; bases not matched to a gene: 5. CDR3 coding DNA: TGTGCCAGCAGCGGCCGGGACTATTACAATGAGCAGTTCTTC. Amino acids: CASSGRDYYNEQFF.

This chain connects TRBV6-1 to TRBJ1-1; TRBD1 aligns across 8 bases. This CDR3 contains 17 residues. The ends lost 6 bases at V and 6 bases at J; junction bases unmatched: 18. Germline assignment: CDR1 MNHNS and CDR2 SASEGT. CDR3 residues: CASSRSDRVGGAAEAFF. The CDR3 nucleotides read TGTGCCAGCAGCCGATCGGACAGGGTTGGGGGCGCGGCTGAAGCTTTCTTT.

The sample holds a few counts of this clonotype. As DNA, the CDR3 is TGTGCCAGCAGTTACAGCGTCGCTAGGCCTGATCTTAATGAGCAGTTCTTC. It specifies CASSYSVARPDLNEQFF. V usage is TRBV6-5 and J usage is TRBJ2-1; D remains ambiguous. CDR3 length equals 17 residues. CDR1 and CDR2 (germline): MNHEY, SVGAGI. The V gene lost 2 bases and the J gene lost 7 bases, with 21 bases spanning the gap.

This clonotype was found many times. The rearrangement uses TRBV20-1 and TRBJ2-5; 8 nucleotides match TRBD2. The germline V gene encodes CDR1 DFQATT and CDR2 SNEGSKA (reference sequence). The V and J ends lost 0 bases and 2 bases, in that order; junction bases with no gene match: 2. This CDR3 is 14 amino acids long. Here the CDR3 reads CSARDGGAQETQYF. The CDR3 nucleotides read TGCAGTGCTAGAGACGGGGGGGCACAAGAGACCCAGTACTTC.

The gene calls are TRBV7-2 and TRBJ2-5, with 7 bases fitting TRBD1. J gave up 5 bases and V 1 base, and 7 bases lay outside the gene matches. CDR1 is SGHTA, CDR2 FQGNSA, per germline. This CDR3 contains 15 residues. CDR3 nucleotides: TGTGCCAGCAGCTTAGGCTACAGGGGCCCGGAGACCCAGTACTTC. Amino acids: CASSLGYRGPETQYF.

The rearrangement uses TRBV14 and TRBJ1-1; D not certain. The germline CDR1 and CDR2 sequences are SGHDN and FVKESK. Trimming pared 1 base from V and 10 bases from J, leaving 13 bases between. The CDR3 totals 13 residues. The CDR3 is CASSQGGGIGAFF. The CDR3 DNA sequence: TGTGCCAGCAGCCAAGGGGGAGGTATTGGAGCTTTCTTT.

Many counts were recorded for this clonotype. V is TRBV2 and J is TRBJ2-2; possible D gene TRBD1, 6 bases. Trimming left V 5 bases short and J 6 bases short, with 16 bases between. CDR1 is SNHLY and CDR2 is FYNNEI in the germline V gene. The CDR3 totals 15 residues. Here the CDR3 DNA reads TGTGCCAGCAGTCCTGAGGTGGGGGCTTCCGGGGAGCTGTTTTTT. Translated: CASSPEVGASGELFF.

The chain combines TRBV7-8 with TRBJ2-7, with D possibly being TRBD1 or TRBD2 (6 bases each). The CDR3 consists of 17 residues. CDR1 and CDR2 from the germline V gene are SGHVS and FQNEAQ. Between the trimmed V and J ends, which lost 1 base and 1 base, there was a span of 17 bases. The CDR3 sequence is CASSLVSFGGASYEQYV. As DNA, the CDR3 is TGTGCCAGCAGCTTAGTTTCTTTCGGGGGCGCTTCCTACGAGCAGTACGTC.

This clonotype was seen many times. The genes are TRBV12-3 or TRBV12-4 and TRBJ2-1; 8 bases are shared with TRBD2. Unmatched junction bases numbered 5, after V lost 3 bases and J lost 4 bases. This CDR3 has 15 amino acids. In nucleotides, the CDR3 is TGTGCCAGCAGTTTTATTAGCGGGGTTTACAATGAGCAGTTCTTC. This sequence encodes CASSFISGVYNEQFF.

The chain is built from TRBV5-1 and TRBJ2-1; D remains ambiguous. The germline gives CDR1 SGHRS, CDR2 YFSETQ. Trimming stripped 8 bases from V and 10 bases from J, with 4 bases between. The CDR3 totals 8 residues. CDR3 nucleotide sequence: TGCGCCAGAGGGGAGCAGTTCTTC. As protein: CARGEQFF.

The V and J genes are TRBV5-8 and TRBJ1-2; no clear D gene. Trimming shortened V by 4 bases and J by 4 bases, and 5 bases separated the two germline ends. Looked up from germline, CDR1 is SGHTS and CDR2 is YDEGEE. The CDR3 length is 11 residues. Here the CDR3 reads CASSVFYGYTF. The CDR3, as DNA: TGTGCCAGCAGCGTATTCTATGGCTACACCTTC.

This clonotype was recorded many times. This sequence joins TRBV5-5 and TRBJ2-5; D gene uncertain. Germline V CDR1 and CDR2: SGHKS, YYEKEE (reference sequence). The CDR3 covers 12 residues. V lost 5 bases to trimming and J lost 3 bases, with 8 bases between them. The CDR3 is CASSSTEETQYF. CDR3 DNA sequence: TGTGCCAGCAGTTCTACAGAAGAGACCCAGTACTTC.

This clonotype came up a few times. The rearrangement links TRBV2 to TRBJ2-5; weak D call: TRBD2 (6 bases). V was pared by 2 bases and J by 0 bases, with 10 bases between. CDR1 and CDR2 from the germline V gene are SNHLY and FYNNEI. The CDR3 is 15 residues long. Written as DNA, the CDR3 is TGTGCCAGCAGTGAATGGGGGAGGAACCAAGAGACCCAGTACTTC. Amino acids: CASSEWGRNQETQYF.

In this sample, this clonotype turned up many times. The V and J genes are TRBV28 and TRBJ1-3; D is unresolved. CDR1 is MDHEN and CDR2 is SYDVKM in the germline V gene. V was pared by 4 bases and J by 4 bases, with 5 bases between. The CDR3 totals 12 residues. CDR3 sequence: CASSYTGNTIYF. Written as DNA, the CDR3 is TGTGCCAGCAGTTATACGGGAAACACCATATATTTT. Full variable domain (rest looked up from reference TRBV28 and TRBJ1-3): DVKVTQSSRYLVKRTGEKVFLECVQDMDHENMFWYRQDPGLGLRLIYFSYDVKMKEKGDIPEGYSVSREKKERFSLILESASTNQTSMYLCASSYTGNTIYFGEGSWLTVV.

This clonotype showed up just a few times. The J gene is TRBJ2-2, the V gene TRBV20-1; D is undetermined. CDR1 and CDR2 (germline): DFQATT, SNEGSKA (reference sequence). The V end lost 1 base, the J end lost 1 base, and 19 bases lay between the germline ends. The CDR3 totals 18 residues. Here the CDR3 reads CSARGLTVSKRNTGELFF. The CDR3 region has the DNA TGCAGTGCTAGAGGTCTTACAGTTTCCAAAAGGAACACCGGGGAGCTGTTTTTT.

The chain combines TRBV12-5 with TRBJ2-1; 7 nucleotides line up with TRBD2. Losses at the gene ends were 2 bases for V and 7 bases for J; bases not matched to a gene: 2. This CDR3 contains 13 residues. Germline CDR1 LGHNT, CDR2 FRNRAP. In DNA, the CDR3 is TGTGCTAGTGGTTTGAGACTAGCTAATGAGCAGTTCTTC. This translates into CASGLRLANEQFF.

This clonotype has more than one count but fewer than ten. The genes are TRBV7-8 and TRBJ1-5; D not certain. The germline V gene encodes CDR1 SGHVS and CDR2 FQNEAQ. The CDR3 covers 13 residues. The V and J ends lost 3 bases and 4 bases respectively, with 7 bases between them. The CDR3 nucleotides read TGTGCCAGCAGCTTTAACAGAAATCAGCCCCAGCATTTT. As protein: CASSFNRNQPQHF.

This clonotype was counted a few times. The V call is TRBV7-9, the J call TRBJ2-7, with no clear D. CDR1 and CDR2 (germline): SEHNR, FQNEAQ (reference sequence). The CDR3 spans 15 residues. Trimming removed 2 bases at V and 2 bases at J, with 13 bases between. The DNA of the CDR3 is TGTGCCAGCAGCTTATATAGGCAGGATACCTACGAGCAGTACGTC. This sequence encodes CASSLYRQDTYEQYV.

The chain links TRBV5-1 to TRBJ2-7, with a weak D call TRBD2 (6 bases). With 4 bases removed from V and 4 bases from J, the gap between germline ends came to 18 bases. The CDR3 runs to 15 residues. CDR1 and CDR2 (germline): SGHRS, YFSETQ. The CDR3 loop reads CASSHRDSDSYEQYF. CDR3 nucleotides: TGCGCCAGCAGCCATCGGGACTCTGATTCATACGAGCAGTACTTC.

A few counts support this clonotype. V usage is TRBV29-1 and J usage is TRBJ2-2; the D gene is possibly TRBD2 (6 bases). V dropped 6 bases and J dropped 1 base, with 15 bases sitting between them. The CDR3 has 15 residues. Germline CDR1 and CDR2: SQVTM and ANQGSEA. The CDR3 protein is CSVELEGMNTGELFF. The CDR3 nucleotides read TGCAGCGTCGAATTGGAGGGGATGAACACCGGGGAGCTGTTTTTT.

This clonotype was seen a handful of times. The rearrangement joins TRBV12-3 or TRBV12-4 to TRBJ2-2, with a possible D match to TRBD1 (5 bases). The CDR3 is made up of 13 amino acids. V lost 5 bases and J 6 bases, leaving 10 bases between the germline ends. DNA of the CDR3: TGTGCCAGCAGTGCTCAGGGCCCCGGGGAGCTGTTTTTT. It encodes CASSAQGPGELFF.

This chain links TRBV6-4 with TRBJ1-2; no definite D call. The CDR3 has 16 amino acids. V lost 5 bases and J lost 0, with 16 bases in between. The germline V gene has CDR1 MRHNA and CDR2 SNTAGT. The CDR3 sequence is CASSPGDGISNYGYTF. Written as DNA, the CDR3 is TGTGCCAGCAGTCCGGGAGACGGGATATCTAACTATGGCTACACCTTC.

The V gene is TRBV18, the J gene TRBJ2-1; 12 nucleotides align to TRBD1. Germline lookup yields CDR1 KGHSH and CDR2 LQKENI. V lost 3 bases, J lost 10 bases, and 4 bases stayed unmatched. This CDR3 region has 14 residues. The CDR3 nucleotides read TGTGCCAGCTCACCGGGACAGGGGGCAAGGGAGCAGTTCTTC. This sequence encodes CASSPGQGAREQFF.